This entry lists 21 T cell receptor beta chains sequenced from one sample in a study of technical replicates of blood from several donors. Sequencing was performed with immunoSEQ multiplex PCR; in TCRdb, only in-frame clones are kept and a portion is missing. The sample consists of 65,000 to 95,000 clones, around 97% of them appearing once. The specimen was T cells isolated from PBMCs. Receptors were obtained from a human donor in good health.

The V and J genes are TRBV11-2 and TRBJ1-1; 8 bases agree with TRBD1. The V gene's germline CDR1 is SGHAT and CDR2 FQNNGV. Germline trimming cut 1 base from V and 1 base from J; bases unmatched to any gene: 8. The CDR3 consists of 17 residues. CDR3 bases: TGTGCCAGCAGCTTAGCCTACAGGGGGGGCTGGAACACTGAAGCTTTCTTT. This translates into CASSLAYRGGWNTEAFF.

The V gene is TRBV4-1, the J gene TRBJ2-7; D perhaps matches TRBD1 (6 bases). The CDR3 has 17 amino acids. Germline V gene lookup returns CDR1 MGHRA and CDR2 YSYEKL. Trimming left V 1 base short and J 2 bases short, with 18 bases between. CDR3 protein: CASSQVEQGLKAYEQYF. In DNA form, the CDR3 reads TGCGCCAGCAGCCAAGTGGAACAGGGCCTCAAAGCCTACGAGCAGTACTTC.

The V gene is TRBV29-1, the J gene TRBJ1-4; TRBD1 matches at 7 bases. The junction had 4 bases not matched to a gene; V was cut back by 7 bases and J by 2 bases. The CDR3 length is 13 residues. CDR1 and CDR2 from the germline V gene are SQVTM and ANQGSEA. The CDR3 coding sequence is TGCAGCGCTCAGGGGGTTACTAATGAAAAACTGTTTTTT. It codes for CSAQGVTNEKLFF.

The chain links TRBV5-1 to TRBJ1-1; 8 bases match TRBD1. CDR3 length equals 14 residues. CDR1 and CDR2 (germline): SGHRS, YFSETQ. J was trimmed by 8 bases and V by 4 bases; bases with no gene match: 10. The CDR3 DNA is TGCGCCAGCAGCGCAGGGACAGGTAGTCGGGAAGCTTTCTTT. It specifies CASSAGTGSREAFF.

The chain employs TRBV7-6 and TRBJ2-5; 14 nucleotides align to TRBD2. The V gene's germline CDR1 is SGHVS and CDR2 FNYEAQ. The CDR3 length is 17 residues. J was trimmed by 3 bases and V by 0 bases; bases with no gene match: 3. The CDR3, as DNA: TGTGCCAGCAGCTTAGCGGGACTAGCGGGGGATAAAGAGACCCAGTACTTC. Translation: CASSLAGLAGDKETQYF.

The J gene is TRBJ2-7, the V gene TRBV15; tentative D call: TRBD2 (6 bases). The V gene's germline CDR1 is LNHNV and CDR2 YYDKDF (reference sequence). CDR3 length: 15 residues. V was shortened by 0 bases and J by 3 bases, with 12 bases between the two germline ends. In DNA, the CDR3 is TGTGCCACCAGCAGAGATATTTCCGGGAGCTACGAGCAGTACTTC. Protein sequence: CATSRDISGSYEQYF.

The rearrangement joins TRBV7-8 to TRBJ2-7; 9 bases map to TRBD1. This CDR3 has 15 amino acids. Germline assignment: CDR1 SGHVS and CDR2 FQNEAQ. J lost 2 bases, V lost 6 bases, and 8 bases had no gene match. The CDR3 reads CASRSRTGGTYEQYF. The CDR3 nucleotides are TGTGCCAGCAGATCCCGCACAGGGGGCACCTACGAGCAGTACTTC. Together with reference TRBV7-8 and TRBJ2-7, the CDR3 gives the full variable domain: GAGVSQSPRYKVAKRGQDVALRCDPISGHVSLFWYQQALGQGPEFLTYFQNEAQLDKSGLPSDRFFAERPEGSVSTLKIQRTQQEDSAVYLCASRSRTGGTYEQYFGPGTRLTVT.

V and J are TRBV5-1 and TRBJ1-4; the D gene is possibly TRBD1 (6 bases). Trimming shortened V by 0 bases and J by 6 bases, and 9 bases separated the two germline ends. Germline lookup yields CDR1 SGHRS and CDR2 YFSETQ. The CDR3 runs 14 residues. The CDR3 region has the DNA TGCGCCAGCAGCTTGGCAGGGGACGATGAAAAACTGTTTTTT. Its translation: CASSLAGDDEKLFF.

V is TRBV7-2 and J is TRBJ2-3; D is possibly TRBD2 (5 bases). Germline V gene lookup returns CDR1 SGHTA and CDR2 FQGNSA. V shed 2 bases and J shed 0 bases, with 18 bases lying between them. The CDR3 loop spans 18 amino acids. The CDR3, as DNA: TGTGCCAGCAGCTTACCTGTGTCGGGATGGTCTAGCACAGATACGCAGTATTTT. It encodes CASSLPVSGWSSTDTQYF.

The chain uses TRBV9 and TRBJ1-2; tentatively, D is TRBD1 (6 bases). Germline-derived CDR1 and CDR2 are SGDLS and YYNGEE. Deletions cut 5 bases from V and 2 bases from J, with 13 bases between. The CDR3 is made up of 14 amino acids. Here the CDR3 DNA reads TGTGCCAGCAGTATAGGGGGGGGCAACTATGGCTACACCTTC. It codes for CASSIGGGNYGYTF.

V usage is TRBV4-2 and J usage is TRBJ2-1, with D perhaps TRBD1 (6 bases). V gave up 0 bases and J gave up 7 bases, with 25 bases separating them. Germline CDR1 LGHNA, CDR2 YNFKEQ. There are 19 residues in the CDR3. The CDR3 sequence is CASSQDPIDWAGEGNEQFF. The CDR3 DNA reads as TGTGCCAGCAGCCAAGATCCTATAGACTGGGCAGGGGAAGGTAATGAGCAGTTCTTC.

The CDR3 DNA reads TGTGCCAGCAGTTACGGGACTAGCGAGGATGAGCAGTTCTTC. Translating it yields CASSYGTSEDEQFF. V usage is TRBV6-5 and J usage is TRBJ2-1; 10 bases agree with TRBD2. This CDR3 has 14 amino acids. J gave up 8 bases and V 2 bases, and 3 bases lay outside the gene matches. Germline V CDR1 and CDR2: MNHEY, SVGAGI.

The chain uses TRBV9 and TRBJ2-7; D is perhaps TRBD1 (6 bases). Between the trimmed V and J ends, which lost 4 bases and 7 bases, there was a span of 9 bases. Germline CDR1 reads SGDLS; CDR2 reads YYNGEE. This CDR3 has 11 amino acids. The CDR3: CASSPGVEQYF. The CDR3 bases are TGTGCCAGCAGCCCAGGGGTGGAGCAGTACTTC.

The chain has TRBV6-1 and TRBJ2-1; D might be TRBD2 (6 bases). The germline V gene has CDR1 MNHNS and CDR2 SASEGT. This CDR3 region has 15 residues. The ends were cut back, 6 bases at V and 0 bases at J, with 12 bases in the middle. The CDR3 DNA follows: TGTGCCAGCAGCTACGGGGGTAACTCCTACAATGAGCAGTTCTTC. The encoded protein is CASSYGGNSYNEQFF.

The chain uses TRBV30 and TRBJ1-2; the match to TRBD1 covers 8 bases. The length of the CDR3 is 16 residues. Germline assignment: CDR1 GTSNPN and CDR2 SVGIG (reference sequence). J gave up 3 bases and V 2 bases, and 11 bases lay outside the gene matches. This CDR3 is CAWSLDRVLRHYGYTF. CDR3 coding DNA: TGTGCCTGGAGTCTGGACAGGGTCCTTCGGCACTATGGCTACACCTTC.

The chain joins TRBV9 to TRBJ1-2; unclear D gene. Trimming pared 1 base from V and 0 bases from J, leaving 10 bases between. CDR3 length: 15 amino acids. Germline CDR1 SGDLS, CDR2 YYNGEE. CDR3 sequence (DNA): TGTGCCAGCAGCGTACGGGAATCGGCTAACTATGGCTACACCTTC. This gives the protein CASSVRESANYGYTF.

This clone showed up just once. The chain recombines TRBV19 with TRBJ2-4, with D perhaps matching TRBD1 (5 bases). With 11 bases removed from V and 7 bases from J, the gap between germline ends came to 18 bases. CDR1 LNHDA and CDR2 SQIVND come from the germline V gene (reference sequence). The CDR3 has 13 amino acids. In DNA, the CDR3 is TGTGCCTGTGAAGGGGCCACAAGTAACATTCAGTACTTC. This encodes CACEGATSNIQYF.

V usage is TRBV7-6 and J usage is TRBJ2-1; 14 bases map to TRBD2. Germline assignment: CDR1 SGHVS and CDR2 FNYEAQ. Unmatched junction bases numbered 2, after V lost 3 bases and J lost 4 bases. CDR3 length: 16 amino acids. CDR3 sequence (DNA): TGTGCCAGCAGCTTGAGACTAGCGGGAGGGTACAATGAGCAGTTCTTC. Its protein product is CASSLRLAGGYNEQFF.

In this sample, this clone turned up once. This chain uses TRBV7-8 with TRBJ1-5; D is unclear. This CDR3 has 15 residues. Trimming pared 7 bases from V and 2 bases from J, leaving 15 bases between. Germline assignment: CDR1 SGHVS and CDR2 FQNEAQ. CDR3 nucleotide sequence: TGTGCCAGCACCGCGGGGTGGAATGGCAATCAGCCCCAGCATTTT. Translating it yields CASTAGWNGNQPQHF.

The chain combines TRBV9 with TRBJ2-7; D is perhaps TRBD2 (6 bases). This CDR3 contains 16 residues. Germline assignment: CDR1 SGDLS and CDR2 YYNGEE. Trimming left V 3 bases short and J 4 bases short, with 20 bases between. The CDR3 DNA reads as TGTGCCAGCAGCGCCCCACAAGGGACTCAGAAGTACGAGCAGTACTTC. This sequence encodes CASSAPQGTQKYEQYF.

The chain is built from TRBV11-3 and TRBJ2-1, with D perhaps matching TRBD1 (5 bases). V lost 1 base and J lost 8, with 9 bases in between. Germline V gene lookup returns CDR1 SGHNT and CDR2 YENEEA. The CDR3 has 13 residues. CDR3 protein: CASSLGIRDEQFF. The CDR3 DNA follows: TGTGCCAGCAGCTTAGGCATCAGGGATGAGCAGTTCTTC.